The present T cell receptor beta chain was sequenced within a study of blood T cell repertoires in COVID-19. Study-wide context: The analysed material was cDNA or gDNA that came from T cells, B-cell-depleted T cells, or PBMCs.

Method: immunoSEQ multiplex PCR; TCRdb's copy keeps in-frame clones and lacks some. This sample has some 210,000 clones; around 90% occur once, and the top ten carry around 6%. CDR3 size: 15 residues. Germline loops: CDR1 SEHNR, CDR2 FQNEAQ (reference sequence). Unmatched junction bases numbered 3, after V lost 5 bases and J lost 1 base. The J gene is TRBJ2-7, the V gene TRBV7-9; 12 bases align to TRBD1. The specimen sequenced was peripheral blood. This receptor was identified in a man in his 60s who had recovered from COVID-19. The CDR3 DNA sequence: TGTGCCAGCAGCACGGGACAGGGGGCATCCTACGAGCAGTACTTC. Amino acids: CASSTGQGASYEQYF.